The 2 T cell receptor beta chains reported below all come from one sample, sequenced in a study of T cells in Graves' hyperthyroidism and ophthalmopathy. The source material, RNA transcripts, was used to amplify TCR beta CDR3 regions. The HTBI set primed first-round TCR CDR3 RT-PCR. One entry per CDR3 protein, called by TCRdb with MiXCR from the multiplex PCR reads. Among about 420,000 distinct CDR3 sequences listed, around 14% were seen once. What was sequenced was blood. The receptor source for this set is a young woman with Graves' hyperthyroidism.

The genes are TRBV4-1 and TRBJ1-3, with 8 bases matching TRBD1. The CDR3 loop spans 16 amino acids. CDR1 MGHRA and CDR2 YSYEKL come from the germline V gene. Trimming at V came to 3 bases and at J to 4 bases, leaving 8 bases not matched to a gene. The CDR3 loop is CASSHITGGIGNTIYF. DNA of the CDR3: TGCGCCAGCAGCCACATCACAGGGGGGATCGGAAACACCATATATTTT.

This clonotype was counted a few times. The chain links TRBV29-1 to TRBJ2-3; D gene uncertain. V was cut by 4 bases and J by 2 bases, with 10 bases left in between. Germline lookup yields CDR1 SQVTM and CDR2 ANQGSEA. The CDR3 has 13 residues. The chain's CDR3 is CSVGGPYTDTQYF. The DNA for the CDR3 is TGCAGCGTTGGGGGTCCCTACACAGATACGCAGTATTTT.